The rows below give T cell receptor beta chains drawn from one sample of a study of identical twins. Via MiXCR, TCRdb re-called the 5' RACE reads, giving one row per CDR3 protein. The sample yields 400,000 to 550,000 distinct CDR3 sequences, under 25% seen once. These data also formed part of another study, on T cells expressing NK-cell markers.

The sequenced material came from CD4+ T cells sorted from blood. Receptors originate from a woman under 30 in good health. Both conserved end residues are part of each CDR3. D genes are given only for firm matches. Clone size is not always given. Where it is, it says once, few, many or a class for expanded clones.

>-|-|TRBV11-3|TRBJ1-2
TGTGCCAGCAGTCCTGCACAGGGAAATGGCTACACCTTC
CASSPAQGNGYTF
>few|-|TRBV18|TRBJ2-7
TGTGCCAGCTCATGGGCGGGCGACGAGCAGTACTTC
CASSWAGDEQYF
>-|-|TRBV10-3|TRBJ2-5
TGTGCCATCAGTGAAGAGCGGGAGACCCAGTACTTC
CAISEERETQYF
>few|-|TRBV5-1|TRBJ1-4
TGCGCCAGCAGCTTAGGACGAGAACGGGGAAAACTGTTTTTT
CASSLGRERGKLFF
>-|TRBD2|TRBV6-2/TRBV6-3|TRBJ2-3
TGTGCCAGCAGTTCCCCAGGACTAGCGGCTTACACAGATACGCAGTATTTT
CASSSPGLAAYTDTQYF
>few|-|TRBV6-1|TRBJ1-2
TGTGCCAGCAAAAGGGGTCTAGGGGACTATGGCTACACCTTC
CASKRGLGDYGYTF
>-|-|TRBV30|TRBJ1-2
TGTGCCTGGAGCCGGGGGCGCGGTGGCTACACCTTC
CAWSRGRGGYTF
>few|TRBD1|TRBV6-1|TRBJ2-7
TGTGCCAGCAGGGGGACAGGAGCCTACGAGCAGTACTTC
CASRGTGAYEQYF
>few|-|TRBV5-1|TRBJ2-3
TGCGCCAGCAGCCCTCCGGAGGGAGATACGCAGTATTTT
CASSPPEGDTQYF
>few|TRBD1|TRBV6-2/TRBV6-3|TRBJ2-7
TGTGCCAGCGTTGACAGGGCCCACGAGCAGTACTTC
CASVDRAHEQYF
>-|-|TRBV6-5|TRBJ2-7
TGTGCCAGCAGTTCCTCGATCGGGGTGGGCGAGCAGTACTTC
CASSSSIGVGEQYF
>few|-|TRBV29-1|TRBJ2-6
TGCAGCGTCGCGACAGCGATTTCCCCCGGGGCCAACGTCCTGACTTTC
CSVATAISPGANVLTF
>-|TRBD2|TRBV20-1|TRBJ2-3
TGCAGTGCTAGCCCTAGCGGGGGGCCAACTAGCACAGATACGCAGTATTTT
CSASPSGGPTSTDTQYF
>-|-|TRBV20-1|TRBJ2-1
TGCAGTGCTAGGGCAGGAGGGCCCAATGAGCAGTTCTTC
CSARAGGPNEQFF
>-|-|TRBV20-1|TRBJ1-2
TGCAGTGCTAGCGTGGGAGGTAACTATGGCTACACCTTC
CSASVGGNYGYTF
>few|TRBD1|TRBV29-1|TRBJ2-2
TGCAGCGGTGACAGGGGATCCGGGGAGCTGTTTTTT
CSGDRGSGELFF
>-|-|TRBV20-1|TRBJ1-3
TGCAGTGTCCCTAGGGGTTCAGGGGTAAAGAACACCATATATTTT
CSVPRGSGVKNTIYF
>-|TRBD2|TRBV29-1|TRBJ2-3
TGCAGCGTGATGACTAGCGGGCCGGATACGCAGTATTTT
CSVMTSGPDTQYF
>-|TRBD1|TRBV6-1|TRBJ1-2
TGTGCCAGCAGCCCGGGCCGGGACAGGGCTAGTGGCTACACCTTC
CASSPGRDRASGYTF
>few|-|TRBV6-1|TRBJ1-1
TGTGCCAGCACCGTATTCTACAGGGCCGGTGAAGCTTTCTTT
CASTVFYRAGEAFF
>few|-|TRBV20-1|TRBJ2-2
TGCAGTGCTAGAGAGAACACCGGGGAGCTGTTTTTT
CSARENTGELFF
>few|TRBD1|TRBV11-1|TRBJ2-2
TGTGCCAGCAGCTTAAGGAGCCGCCTTGGGACAGCGAACACCGGGGAGCTGTTTTTT
CASSLRSRLGTANTGELFF